Included here is one TCR beta chain sequence, with context. The antigen is unknown. Compared with germline, one end of the junction differs, possibly owing to a read error. Every PCR reaction included synthetic inline CDR3 controls for all V-J pairings. Profiling relied on immunoSEQ multiplex PCR, and the TCRdb table lists in-frame clones only, not all of them. The sample consists of tens of thousands of clones, around 90% of them appearing once. This record belongs to a study of multiple sclerosis patients with progressive multifocal leukoencephalopathy. Study results and caveats: Whether JC virus or general immunocompromise explains the findings remained unclear. PML-onset expanded TRB clones were detectable before and during natalizumab therapy.

Time point here: about a year of natalizumab therapy. This CDR3 spans 13 amino acids. Germline CDR1 reads MRHNA; CDR2 reads SNTAGT. The sequencing here drew on PBMCs, taken from a patient treated with natalizumab. The V gene is TRBV6-4, the J gene TRBJ2-3; TRBD1 might be the D (5 bases). The TCR originated in a human donor with multiple sclerosis. The CDR3, as DNA: TGTGCCAGCAGTGACAGGGGCACAGGTACGCAGTATTTT. This gives the protein CASSDRGTGTQYF.